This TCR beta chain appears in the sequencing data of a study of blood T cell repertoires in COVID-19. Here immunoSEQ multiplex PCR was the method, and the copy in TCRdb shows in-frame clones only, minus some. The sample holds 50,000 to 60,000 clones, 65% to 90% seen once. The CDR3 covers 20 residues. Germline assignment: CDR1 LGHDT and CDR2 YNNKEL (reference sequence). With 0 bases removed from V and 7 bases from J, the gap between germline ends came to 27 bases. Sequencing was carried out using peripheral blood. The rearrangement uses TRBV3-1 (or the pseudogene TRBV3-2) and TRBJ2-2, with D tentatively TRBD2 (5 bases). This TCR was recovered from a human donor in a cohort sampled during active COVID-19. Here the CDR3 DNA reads TGTGCCAGCAGCCAAGACCCTTTCTCTAGCCCCGGCGGGTTTGACGGGGAGCTGTTTTTT. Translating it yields CASSQDPFSSPGGFDGELFF.